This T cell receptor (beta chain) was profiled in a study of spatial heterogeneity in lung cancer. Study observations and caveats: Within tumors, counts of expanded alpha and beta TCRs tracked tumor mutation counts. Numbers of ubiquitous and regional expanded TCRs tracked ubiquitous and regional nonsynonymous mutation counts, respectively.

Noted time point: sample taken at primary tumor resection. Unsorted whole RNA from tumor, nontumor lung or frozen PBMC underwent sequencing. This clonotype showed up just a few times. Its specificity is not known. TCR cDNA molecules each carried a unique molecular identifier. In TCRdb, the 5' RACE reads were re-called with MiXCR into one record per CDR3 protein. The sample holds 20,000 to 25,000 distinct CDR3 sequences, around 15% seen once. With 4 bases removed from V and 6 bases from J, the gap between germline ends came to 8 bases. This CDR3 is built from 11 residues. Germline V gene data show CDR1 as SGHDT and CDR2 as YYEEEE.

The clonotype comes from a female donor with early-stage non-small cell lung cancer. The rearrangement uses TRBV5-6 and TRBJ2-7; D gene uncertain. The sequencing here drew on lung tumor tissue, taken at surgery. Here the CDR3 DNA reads TGTGCCAGCAGCCGGACCTCCGAGCAGTACTTC. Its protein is CASSRTSEQYF.